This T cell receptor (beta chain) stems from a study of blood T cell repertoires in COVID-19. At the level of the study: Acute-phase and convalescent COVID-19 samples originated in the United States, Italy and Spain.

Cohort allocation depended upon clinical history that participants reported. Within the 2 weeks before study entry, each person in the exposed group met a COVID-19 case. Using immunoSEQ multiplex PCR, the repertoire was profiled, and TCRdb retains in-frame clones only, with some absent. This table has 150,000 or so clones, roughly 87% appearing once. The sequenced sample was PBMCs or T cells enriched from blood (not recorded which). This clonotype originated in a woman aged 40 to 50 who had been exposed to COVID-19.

DNA of the CDR3: TGTGCCAGCAGTCCCGGGTGGCGATCCAACTCTAACTATGGCTACACCTTC. It is translated as CASSPGWRSNSNYGYTF. The chain combines TRBV5-4 with TRBJ1-2; D unresolved. This CDR3 contains 17 residues. Trimming removed 5 bases from V and 0 bases from J, with 20 bases in between. Germline lookup yields CDR1 SGHNT and CDR2 YYREEE (reference sequence).